This T cell receptor (beta chain) was recorded in a study of chemoradiotherapy in HPV16-positive cancers. Overall study context: Candidate HPV-specific clones and shared TCR motifs came from two HPV16-positive patients.

Study observations and caveats: The functional HPV-specific definition rests on just a couple of HPV16-positive patients. Candidate HPV-specific clones and E7-related TCR motifs grew in tumor during treatment.

Repeated repertoire sampling spanned the course of chemoradiotherapy. The germline CDR1 and CDR2 sequences are MNHNS and SASEGT. The CDR3 totals 14 residues. V was shortened by 6 bases and J by 1 base, with 11 bases between the two germline ends. Here immunoSEQ multiplex PCR was the method, and the copy in TCRdb shows in-frame clones only, minus some. The data hold around 62,000 clones, with roughly 90% observed a single time. A note on this clone: What it binds is not known.

The specimen comprised blood, sampled from a patient who underwent chemoradiotherapy. This TCR came from a human donor with HPV-associated anogenital cancer. The rearrangement uses TRBV6-1 and TRBJ2-3, with D perhaps given as TRBD1 or TRBD2 (5 bases each). The CDR3 loop reads CASRVVGGTDTQYF. The CDR3, as DNA: TGTGCCAGCAGGGTTGTGGGGGGCACAGATACGCAGTATTTT.